The following is a T cell receptor (beta chain) sequence with its context. Its recognized antigen is unknown. No clone much larger than this one lies a single base away; base qualities are absent. Thawed unstimulated PBMCs were stained for CD3, CD4 and CD8 and FACS-sorted into CD3+CD4+ and CD3+CD8+ populations. Each of the 8 studied subjects was randomized to immunosuppression withdrawal. Genomic DNA was isolated with the Qiagen DNeasy Blood and Tissue Kit. The germline V gene encodes CDR1 SEHNR and CDR2 FQNEAQ (reference sequence). The germline V end is reduced by 7 bases and the J end by 7 bases; junction bases left unmatched: 5. Spanning cysteine to phenylalanine, the CDR3 consists of 12 amino acids. Only the CDR3 DNA is retained, 36 bases long and in frame from the first base. The data stem from a study of T cell clones after liver transplantation (dated by TCRdb to between 2018 and 2021). For the wider study: ITN030ST, the source of the samples, was a randomized trial that attempted immunosuppression withdrawal within 2 years of liver transplantation. Donor-reactive T cell clones were identified using TCRbeta sequencing after a pre-transplant mixed lymphocyte reaction and were then followed in post-transplant blood. Third party-reactive TCRbeta sequences from pre-transplant MLRs were also identified as an antigen-independent comparator for donor-reactive sequences. Of the eight recipients, three were HCV-positive, while the remaining recipients had been transplanted for non-autoimmune, non-viral indications. Until randomization at 12-24 months post-transplant, subjects were given standard immunosuppression, with no induction therapy. To count as tolerant, a recipient had to stay completely off immunosuppression for at least one year without liver enzymes climbing beyond twice the upper limit of normal. Blood samples were collected pre-transplant, pre-randomization before withdrawal, and post-randomization after either complete withdrawal or failed withdrawal. Of the 8 liver transplant recipients making up the studied cohort, 3 were classified as tolerant and 5 as non-tolerant.

Broad study findings and their caveats: A significant post-transplant decrease in circulating donor-reactive CD4 TCRbeta sequences was observed in most of the 8 subjects, irrespective of tolerance or HCV status. When repertoire turnover was taken into account, detection of donor-reactive sequences was significantly reduced in 7 of 8 subjects for CD4 and in 8 of 8 subjects for CD8. Low numbers of available donor cells limited the measurable donor-reactive repertoire in two subjects. Donor-reactive sequences declined more than third party-reactive ones, suggesting partial antigen-specific deletion unrelated to withdrawal success. Since no allograft tissue specimens were available, donor-reactive T cells may have migrated into the graft instead of being deleted. Conclusions were preliminary, limited by small, heterogeneous patient numbers and non-standardized post-transplant time points.

Frozen genomic DNA underwent high-throughput TCRbeta CDR3 sequencing by immunoSEQ, including PCR amplification, mapping, bias correction and internal controls. The published analysis was carried out like this. Only productive rearrangements were retained, and each unique TCRbeta sequence was defined by its CDR3 nucleotide sequence together with its V and J gene. For a sequence to be called donor-reactive, it needed a frequency of at least 0.01% and at least 5-fold expansion in CFSE-low cells compared with unstimulated pre-transplant cells. To ensure at least 90% detection power, minimum frequency thresholds were set for each subject based on that subject's lowest-template unstimulated sample. Jensen-Shannon divergence between the top 1000 TCRbeta sequences after and before transplant was used to measure repertoire turnover. Changes in detection of donor-reactive sequences were tested with two-sided Fisher's exact tests. This is the immuneACCESS table as TCRdb keeps it, with only in-frame sequences that have V and J called. A part of the clones is gone; compared with another copy, unresolved V genes explain less than half, and the rest is unexplained. V and J calls and clone size are those listed in that table; D and trimming were worked out from the DNA. Across this sample there are approximately 22,000 clones, with about 93% seen only once. The ten largest clonotypes hold approximately 25% of the sample.

The material sequenced was CD8+ T cells from blood, taken nearly 26 months after liver transplant. The receptor chain draws on TRBV7-9 and TRBJ2-5, and 8 bases in between align with TRBD1. The origin of this receptor is a human patient who received a liver transplant. After a transplant, not all T cells may be the patient's own; some may come from the graft donor. The CDR3 sequence is CASTGQGLTQYF. The DNA reads as follows: TGTGCCAGCACAGGACAGGGTTTGACCCAGTACTTC.